Below, one T cell receptor (beta chain) is given with its context. This sample is part of a study of blood T cell repertoires in COVID-19. Across the study: The United States, Italy and Spain provided the acute and convalescent COVID-19 samples. The analysed material was cDNA or gDNA that came from T cells, B-cell-depleted T cells, or PBMCs.

The CDR3 contains 13 residues. Germline CDR1 and CDR2: LGHDT and YNNKEL (reference sequence). V lost 1 base and J 9 bases, leaving 12 bases between the germline ends. Some clones are missing from TCRdb's copy, which holds only in-frame ones; the method was immunoSEQ multiplex PCR. In the table there are around 100,000 clones, roughly 89% of which are singletons. The J gene is TRBJ2-5, the V gene TRBV3-1 (or the pseudogene TRBV3-2); TRBD2 is a possible D gene (5 bases). The clonotype originates from a woman of 80 years or more in a cohort sampled during active COVID-19. The sequenced material came from peripheral blood. CDR3 residues: CASSQAGTRAQYF. The DNA for the CDR3 is TGTGCCAGCAGCCAAGCGGGAACGCGGGCCCAGTACTTC.